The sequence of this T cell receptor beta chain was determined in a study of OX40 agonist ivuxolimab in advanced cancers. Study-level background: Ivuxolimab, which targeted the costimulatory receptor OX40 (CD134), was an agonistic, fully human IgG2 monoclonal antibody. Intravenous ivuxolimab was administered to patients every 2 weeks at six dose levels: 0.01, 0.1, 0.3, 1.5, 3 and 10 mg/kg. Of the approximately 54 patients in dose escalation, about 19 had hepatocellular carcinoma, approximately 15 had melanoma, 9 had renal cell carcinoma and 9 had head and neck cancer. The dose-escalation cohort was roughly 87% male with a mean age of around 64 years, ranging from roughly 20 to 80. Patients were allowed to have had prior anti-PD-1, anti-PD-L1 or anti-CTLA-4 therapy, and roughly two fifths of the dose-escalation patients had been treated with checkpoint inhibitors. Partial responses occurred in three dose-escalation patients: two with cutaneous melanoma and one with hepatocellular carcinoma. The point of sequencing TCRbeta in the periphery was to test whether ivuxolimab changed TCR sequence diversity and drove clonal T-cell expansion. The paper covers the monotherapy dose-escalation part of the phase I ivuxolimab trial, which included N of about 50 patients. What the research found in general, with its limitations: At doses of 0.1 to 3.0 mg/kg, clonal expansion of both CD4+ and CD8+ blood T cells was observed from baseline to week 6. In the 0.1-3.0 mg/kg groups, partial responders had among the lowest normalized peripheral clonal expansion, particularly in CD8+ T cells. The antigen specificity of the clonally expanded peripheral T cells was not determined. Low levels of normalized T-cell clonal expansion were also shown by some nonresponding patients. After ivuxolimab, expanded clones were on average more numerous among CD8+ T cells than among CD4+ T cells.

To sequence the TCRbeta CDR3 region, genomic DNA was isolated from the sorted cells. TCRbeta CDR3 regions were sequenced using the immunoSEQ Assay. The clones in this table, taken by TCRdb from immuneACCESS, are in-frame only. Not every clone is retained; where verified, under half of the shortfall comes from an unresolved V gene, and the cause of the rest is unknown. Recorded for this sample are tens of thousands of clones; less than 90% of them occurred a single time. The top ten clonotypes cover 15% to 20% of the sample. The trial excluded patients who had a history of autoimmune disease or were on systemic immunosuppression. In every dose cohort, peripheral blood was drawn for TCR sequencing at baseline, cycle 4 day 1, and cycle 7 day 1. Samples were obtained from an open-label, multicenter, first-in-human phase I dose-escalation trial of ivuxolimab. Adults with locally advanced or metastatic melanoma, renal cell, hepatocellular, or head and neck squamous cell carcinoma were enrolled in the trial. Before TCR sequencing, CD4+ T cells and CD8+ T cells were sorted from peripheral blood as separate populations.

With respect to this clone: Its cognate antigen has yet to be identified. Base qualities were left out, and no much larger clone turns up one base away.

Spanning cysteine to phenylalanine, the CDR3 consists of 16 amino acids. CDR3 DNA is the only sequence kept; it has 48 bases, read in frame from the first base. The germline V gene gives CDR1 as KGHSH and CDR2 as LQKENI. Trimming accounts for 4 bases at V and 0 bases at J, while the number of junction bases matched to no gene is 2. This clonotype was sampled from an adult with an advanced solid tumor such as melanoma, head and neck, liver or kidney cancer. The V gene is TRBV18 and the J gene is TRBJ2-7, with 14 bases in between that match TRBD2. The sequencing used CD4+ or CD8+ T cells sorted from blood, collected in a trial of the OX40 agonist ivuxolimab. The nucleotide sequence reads TGTGCCAGCTCACGGGGGACTAGCGGGAGCTCCTACGAGCAGTACTTC. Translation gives CASSRGTSGSSYEQYF.